The clone carrying this T cell receptor (beta chain) was observed a few times. Its antigen remains unknown. The sample originates from a study of cytomegalovirus exposure and HLA in healthy donors. The study, taken as a whole, reports: Later analysis identified some 16,000 TCR beta sequences associated with HLA alleles, using a false discovery rate threshold of 0.05. Investigators reported 150 to 200 TCR beta chains as tied to cytomegalovirus.

Nominally healthy donors were sampled, though unrecorded immune exposures were likely. This CDR3 has 12 residues. Germline values: CDR1 SEHNR, CDR2 FQNEAQ (reference sequence). The V segment lost 5 bases and the J segment 15 bases; nucleotides outside the gene matches: 9. The study ran its PCR with 60 Vbeta and 13 Jbeta primers. Some clones are missing from TCRdb's copy, which holds only in-frame ones; the method was immunoSEQ multiplex PCR. The data show about 110,000 clones, less than 80% seen once. The clonotype was recovered from a woman between 50 and 59 years old in good health and CMV-seropositive. The specimen sequenced was PBMCs. This chain uses TRBV7-9 with TRBJ2-1; 8 nucleotides match TRBD1. The CDR3 loop reads CASSPGQGVWFF. CDR3 coding DNA: TGTGCCAGCAGCCCCGGACAGGGTGTTTGGTTCTTC.